Included here is one TCR beta chain sequence, with context. Its antigen is currently unknown. CDR1 SQVTM and CDR2 ANQGSEA come from the germline V gene. Losses at the gene ends were 8 bases for V and 0 bases for J; bases not matched to a gene: 10. The length of the CDR3 is 17 residues. The data stem from a study of T cell repertoires in ileal Crohn's disease. Study results and caveats: Clonal expansions were more frequent in active smokers than non-smokers at surgery.

The assay was immunoSEQ multiplex PCR, and TCRdb's table has in-frame clones only and misses some. The sample gives some 3,400 clones, approximately 90% of which show up once; about 5% is in the top ten. This chain uses TRBV29-1 with TRBJ2-2, with 12 bases identical to TRBD2. The TCR sequence derives from an adult with Crohn's disease. The sequenced sample consisted of ileal tissue. The CDR3 sequence is CSFRGASGRANTGELFF. In DNA form, the CDR3 reads TGCAGCTTCAGAGGGGCTAGCGGGAGGGCGAACACCGGGGAGCTGTTTTTT.